The clone carrying this T cell receptor (beta chain) has at least ten counts. Its target is unknown. This sample was included in a study of T cell repertoires in cytomegalovirus infection. Study results and caveats: HLA-C-restricted, CMV-specific TCR beta clonotypes were dominant ex vivo.

TCRdb redid the calling of the reads with MiXCR, one entry per CDR3 protein. The profile shows about 900,000 distinct CDR3 sequences, roughly 30% of them singletons. The CDR3 has 14 amino acids. CDR1 SGHVS and CDR2 FNYEAQ come from the germline V gene. Between the trimmed V and J ends, which lost 5 bases and 0 bases, there was a span of 8 bases. This material consisted of cultured CD8+ T cells from PBMCs, taken from culture after CMV antigen stimulation. V gene TRBV7-6 combines with J gene TRBJ2-1; D gene unclear. This TCR was sampled from a human donor in good health (CMV status not recorded). Some clones in this sample may be carry-over from other donors' samples. Here the CDR3 reads CASSRESSYNEQFF. Written as DNA, the CDR3 is TGTGCCAGCAGCCGCGAAAGCTCCTACAATGAGCAGTTCTTC.